What follows are 4 T cell receptor beta chains derived from one specimen sequenced in a study of T cells in Graves' hyperthyroidism and ophthalmopathy. The CDR3 regions of TCR beta were amplified from RNA transcripts. Carried out on the TCR CDR3, a first-round RT-PCR used the HTBI primer set. In TCRdb, the multiplex PCR reads were re-called with MiXCR into one record per CDR3 protein. The sample records roughly 260,000 distinct CDR3 sequences, more than 12% being singletons. Input material: blood. The source of these receptors is a middle-aged woman with Graves' hyperthyroidism that later progressed to Graves' ophthalmopathy.

This chain connects TRBV5-6 to TRBJ2-7; TRBD1 agrees at 10 bases. V lost 4 bases to trimming and J lost 6 bases; unmatched junction nucleotides: 16. Germline V gene lookup returns CDR1 SGHDT and CDR2 YYEEEE. This CDR3 has 17 amino acids. The CDR3 here is CASSPRIPGQGIFEQYF. In DNA, the CDR3 is TGTGCCAGCAGCCCCCGAATTCCGGGACAGGGGATCTTCGAGCAGTACTTC.

This clonotype was recorded many times. The chain is built from TRBV7-9 and TRBJ2-3, with no clear D. The CDR3 consists of 14 residues. Germline CDR1 SEHNR, CDR2 FQNEAQ (reference sequence). V was shortened by 0 bases and J by 6 bases, with 10 bases between the two germline ends. The CDR3 region is CASSLASQSDTQYF. For the CDR3, the DNA is TGTGCCAGCAGCTTAGCCAGCCAAAGTGATACGCAGTATTTT.

The table lists this clonotype with many counts. This chain joins TRBV28 and TRBJ1-2; the match to TRBD1 covers 9 bases. J lost 6 bases, V lost 7 bases, and 9 bases had no gene match. The CDR3 runs 14 residues. Germline V gives CDR1 MDHEN, CDR2 SYDVKM. The CDR3 bases are TGTGCCAGCAATACGGGACAGGGATTTGATGGCTACACCTTC. It is translated as CASNTGQGFDGYTF.

At least ten counts were recorded for this clonotype. The chain links TRBV5-6 to TRBJ2-1; TRBD2 aligns across 9 bases. Germline V gene sequence: CDR1 SGHDT, CDR2 YYEEEE. V shed 2 bases, J shed 4 bases, and the junction held 7 bases outside the gene matches. The CDR3 has 16 amino acids. This CDR3 reads CASSLTGTSLYNEQFF. Written as DNA, the CDR3 is TGTGCCAGCAGCTTAACCGGGACTAGCCTATACAATGAGCAGTTCTTC.